This TCR beta chain stems from a study of molecular identifiers for immune sequencing clone quantification (dated by TCRdb to between 2017 and 2018). Study-wide context: In a replicate experiment, RNA from roughly 20,000 or 100,000 naive CD8 T cells was split into five aliquots, four of which were sequenced. CD8 T cells were used in a methods study to benchmark molecular-identifier clustering-based TCR repertoire sequencing (MIDCIRS) and TCR RNA copy counting.

Libraries of naive CD8 T cells were built from around 20,000 to 1,000,000 sorted cells, with 10%, 30% or 50% of the purified RNA used. On a BD FACSAria II, naive CD8 T cells were FACS-sorted as CD8+CD4-CCR7+CD45RA+ and collected into RLT Plus buffer. Roughly ten TCR copies' worth of Jurkat RNA were spiked into roughly 19,000-1,000,000 naive CD8 T cell samples to test detection sensitivity. CD8 T cells were enriched using RosetteSep CD8+ T Cell Enrichment Cocktail and Ficoll-Paque, and the enriched cells then underwent ACK red cell lysis. What the study reported, not specific to this receptor: In CMV-specific effector cells, clones with more than 20 RNA copies accounted for over 97% of molecules, whereas in naive cells such clones accounted for under 1%. Identical TCR molecules sharing a barcode could cause highly expanded clone sizes to be underestimated. When barcode sub-clustering was not used, chimeric consensus sequences inflated TCR diversity, with chimeras reaching as high as 47%. Spiked-in Jurkat TCR RNA equal to a single cell's worth was reported to be detectable even within 1,100,000 naive CD8 T cells. The naive libraries included spiked-in Jurkat TCR RNA (fewer than eleven copies' worth), and this Jurkat TCR RNA is not part of the donor repertoire. Modeling estimated roughly 3.2 recovered TCR RNA copies per cell, compared with about 9.3 by digital PCR, which implies roughly 30% capture efficiency.

The library relied on PCR. Sequencing was carried out with an Illumina HiSeq 4000. Bulk TCR libraries were prepared as previously described, using TCR primers listed in Table S5. Total RNA was purified with the Qiagen AllPrep DNA/RNA kit. Before analysis, reads from multiple sequencing runs of the same library were pooled. The study's processing was this. Reads were retained only if the reads had an exact TCR constant sequence, and the retained reads were trimmed to 150 nt and grouped according to their 12-nt molecular barcodes. Reads inside each barcode group were sub-clustered using a 15% Levenshtein threshold, and a quality-weighted consensus sequence was constructed for each RNA molecule. Non-functional sequences were filtered out, along with any lower-count sequence sitting one edit away from another sequence. Based on a fit of two negative binomial distributions, barcode sub-clusters having less than 20% of the maximum read count were discarded. Clones were called with MiXCR by TCRdb after fastp trimmed the public reads at Q25, and only in-frame beta chains were retained. For every CDR3 protein sequence, its rows merge into one entry that carries the most common genes and DNA. Here the V and J calls rest on TCRdb's processing, not on the authors' analysis. The sample includes 55,000 to 75,000 distinct CDR3 sequences, with approximately 18% observed a single time. Roughly 1.6% of the sample goes to the ten largest clones.

CDR1 is given as MGHRA and CDR2 as YSYEKL, both from the germline V gene. V is cut back by 1 base and J by 11 bases, with 2 bases in the junction unmatched. From its cysteine to its phenylalanine, the CDR3 spans 12 amino acids. The entry retains the CDR3 DNA only, 36 bases that are in frame from base 1. This clonotype was found a few times. There is no known antigen for this receptor. It has no much larger one-base neighbor in the sample; base qualities were not kept. The TCR was taken from a human donor in good health. Some libraries in this study had Jurkat cell RNA spiked in. The chain couples TRBV4-1 to TRBJ1-1; TRBD1 lines up with 9 middle nucleotides. Sequencing was done on a sample of naive CD8+ T cells from blood, with Jurkat cell RNA spiked in. This sample's cell subset or site label indicates: FACS-sorted CD8+CD4-CCR7+CD45RA+ naive T cells. The DNA sequence follows: TGCGCCAGCAGCCAAGGGGACAGGGCGGCTTTCTTT. Translation gives CASSQGDRAAFF.